This entry describes one T cell receptor beta chain. V lost 1 base to trimming and J lost 4 bases, with 11 bases between them. The CDR3 sequence is 13 residues long. Germline CDR1 is DFQATT and CDR2 is SNEGSKA (reference sequence). The data derive from a study of CD8 T cells in Susac syndrome. An input of about 0.5 to 1 ug of RNA was subjected to reverse transcription using random hexamers. One entry per CDR3 protein results from TCRdb running MiXCR on the immunoSEQ multiplex PCR reads. The table has 140,000 or so distinct CDR3 sequences, roughly 95% seen once. Specimen: CD4+ T cells from PBMCs. The TCR sequence derives from a human donor with multiple sclerosis. V usage is TRBV20-1 and J usage is TRBJ2-7, with TRBD1 as a possible D gene (6 bases). The DNA for the CDR3 is TGCAGTGCTAGAGCTTACAGGGCTTACGAGCAGTACTTC. Its translation: CSARAYRAYEQYF.